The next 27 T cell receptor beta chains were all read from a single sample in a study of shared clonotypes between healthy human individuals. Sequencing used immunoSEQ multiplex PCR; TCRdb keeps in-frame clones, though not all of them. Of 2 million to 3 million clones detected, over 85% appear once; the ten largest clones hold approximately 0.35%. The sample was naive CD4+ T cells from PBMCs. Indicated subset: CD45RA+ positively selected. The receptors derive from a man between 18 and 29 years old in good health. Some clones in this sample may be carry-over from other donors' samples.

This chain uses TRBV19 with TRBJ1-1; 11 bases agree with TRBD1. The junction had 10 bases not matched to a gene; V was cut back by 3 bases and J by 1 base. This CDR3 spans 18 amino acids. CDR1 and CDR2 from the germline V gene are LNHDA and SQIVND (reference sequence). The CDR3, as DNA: TGTGCCAGTAGTATCGGACAGGGGGCAGGTCGCAGGAACACTGAAGCTTTCTTT. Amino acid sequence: CASSIGQGAGRRNTEAFF.

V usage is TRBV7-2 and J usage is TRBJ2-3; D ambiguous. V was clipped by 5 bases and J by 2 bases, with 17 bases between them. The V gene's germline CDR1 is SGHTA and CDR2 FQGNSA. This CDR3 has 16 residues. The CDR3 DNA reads TGTGCCAGCAGCCGCCTTAGTCCTTCGACCACAGATACGCAGTATTTT. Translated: CASSRLSPSTTDTQYF.

This CDR3 is CASSVLGNTGELFF. As DNA, the CDR3 is TGTGCCAGCAGCGTCTTGGGGAACACCGGGGAGCTGTTTTTT. The V and J genes are TRBV11-2 and TRBJ2-2; D unclear. V lost 5 bases and J lost 1, with 8 bases in between. Looked up from germline, CDR1 is SGHAT and CDR2 is FQNNGV. The CDR3 length is 14 residues.

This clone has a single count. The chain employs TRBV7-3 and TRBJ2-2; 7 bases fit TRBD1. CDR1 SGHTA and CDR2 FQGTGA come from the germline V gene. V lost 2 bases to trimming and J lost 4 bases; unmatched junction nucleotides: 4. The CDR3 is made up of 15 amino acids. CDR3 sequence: CASSLYRGGTGELFF. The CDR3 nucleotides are TGTGCCAGCAGCTTATACAGGGGTGGCACCGGGGAGCTGTTTTTT.

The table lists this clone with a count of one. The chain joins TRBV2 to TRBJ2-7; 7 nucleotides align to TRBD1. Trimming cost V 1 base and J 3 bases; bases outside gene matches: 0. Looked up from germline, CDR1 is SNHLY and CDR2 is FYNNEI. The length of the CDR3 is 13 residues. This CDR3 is CASSEGTGYEQYF. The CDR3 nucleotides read TGTGCCAGCAGTGAAGGGACAGGCTACGAGCAGTACTTC.

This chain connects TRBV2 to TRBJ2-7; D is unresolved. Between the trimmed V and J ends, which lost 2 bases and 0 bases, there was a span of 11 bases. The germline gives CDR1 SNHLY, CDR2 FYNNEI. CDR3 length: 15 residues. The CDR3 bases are TGTGCCAGCAGTGAATGGGTTCGCAGCTCCTACGAGCAGTACTTC. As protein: CASSEWVRSSYEQYF.

The CDR3, as DNA: TGCAGCGTCAACGACAGAAAGAACACTGAAGCTTTCTTT. It codes for CSVNDRKNTEAFF. The V gene is TRBV29-1, the J gene TRBJ1-1; maybe TRBD1 (5 bases). The CDR3 runs 13 residues. The V end lost 6 bases, the J end lost 1 base, and 12 bases lay between the germline ends. Germline V gene data show CDR1 as SQVTM and CDR2 as ANQGSEA.

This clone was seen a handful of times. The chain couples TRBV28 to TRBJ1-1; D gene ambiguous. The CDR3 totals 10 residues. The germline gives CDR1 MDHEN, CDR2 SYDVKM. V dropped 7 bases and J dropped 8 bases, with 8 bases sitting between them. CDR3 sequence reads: CASISGEAFF. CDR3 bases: TGTGCCAGCATCTCGGGCGAAGCTTTCTTT.

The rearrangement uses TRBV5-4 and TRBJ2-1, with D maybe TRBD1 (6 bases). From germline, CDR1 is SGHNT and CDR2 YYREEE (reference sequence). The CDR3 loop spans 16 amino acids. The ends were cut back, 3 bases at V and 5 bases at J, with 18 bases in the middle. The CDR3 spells CASSSTRRDIDNEQFF. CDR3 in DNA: TGTGCCAGCAGCTCAACCCGCCGGGACATTGACAATGAGCAGTTCTTC.

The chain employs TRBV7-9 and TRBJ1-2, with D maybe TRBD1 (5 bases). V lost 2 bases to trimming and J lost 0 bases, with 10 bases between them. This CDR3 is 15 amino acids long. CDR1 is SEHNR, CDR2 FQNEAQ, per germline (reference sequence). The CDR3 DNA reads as TGTGCCAGCAGCTTACGACAGACAGCTAACTATGGCTACACCTTC. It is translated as CASSLRQTANYGYTF.

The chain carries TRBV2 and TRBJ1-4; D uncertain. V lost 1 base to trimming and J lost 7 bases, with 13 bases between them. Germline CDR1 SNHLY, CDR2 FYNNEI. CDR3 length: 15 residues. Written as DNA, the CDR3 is TGTGCCAGCAGTGAAGGGGGAGCTCTATCTGAAAAACTGTTTTTT. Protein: CASSEGGALSEKLFF.

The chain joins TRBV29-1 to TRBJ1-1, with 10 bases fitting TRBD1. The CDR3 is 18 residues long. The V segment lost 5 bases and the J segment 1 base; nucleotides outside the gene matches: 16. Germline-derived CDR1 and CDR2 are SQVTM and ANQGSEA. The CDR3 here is CSVSVVPGQGTGNTEAFF. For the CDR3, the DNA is TGCAGCGTTTCGGTCGTCCCGGGACAGGGGACCGGGAACACTGAAGCTTTCTTT.

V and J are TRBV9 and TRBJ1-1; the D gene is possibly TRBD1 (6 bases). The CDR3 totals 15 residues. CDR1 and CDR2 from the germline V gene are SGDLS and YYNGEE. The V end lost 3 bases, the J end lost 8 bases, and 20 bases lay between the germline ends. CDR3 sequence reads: CASSGRTEPKVEAFF. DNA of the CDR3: TGTGCCAGCAGCGGACGGACAGAGCCGAAGGTCGAAGCTTTCTTT.

The CDR3: CASSFAGSLAKNIQYF. Written as DNA, the CDR3 is TGCGCCAGCAGCTTCGCAGGGTCTTTAGCCAAAAACATTCAGTACTTC. J is TRBJ2-4 and V is TRBV5-1, with D possibly being TRBD1 (5 bases). Trimming left V 2 bases short and J 0 bases short, with 12 bases between. CDR1 and CDR2 (germline): SGHRS, YFSETQ. This CDR3 is 16 amino acids long.

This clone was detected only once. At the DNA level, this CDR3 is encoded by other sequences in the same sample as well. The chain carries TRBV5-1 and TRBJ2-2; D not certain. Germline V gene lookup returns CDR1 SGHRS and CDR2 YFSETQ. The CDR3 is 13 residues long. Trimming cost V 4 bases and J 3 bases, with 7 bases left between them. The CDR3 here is CASSPEYTGELFF. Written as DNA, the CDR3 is TGCGCCAGCAGCCCCGAGTACACCGGGGAGCTGTTTTTT.

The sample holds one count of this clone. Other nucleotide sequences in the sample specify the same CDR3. CDR3: CASSLGGRAHEQYF. The CDR3, as DNA: TGTGCCAGCAGCTTGGGGGGAAGAGCCCACGAGCAGTACTTC. The rearrangement joins TRBV5-4 to TRBJ2-7; D is uncertain. V was pared by 0 bases and J by 5 bases, with 12 bases between. CDR1 is SGHNT and CDR2 is YYREEE in the germline V gene (reference sequence). The CDR3 is 14 residues long.

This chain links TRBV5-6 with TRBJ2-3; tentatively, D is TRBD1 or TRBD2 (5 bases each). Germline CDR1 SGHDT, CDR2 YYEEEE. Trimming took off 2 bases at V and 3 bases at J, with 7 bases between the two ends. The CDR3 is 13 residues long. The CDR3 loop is CASSLGTTDTQYF. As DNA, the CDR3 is TGTGCCAGCAGCTTAGGGACGACAGATACGCAGTATTTT.

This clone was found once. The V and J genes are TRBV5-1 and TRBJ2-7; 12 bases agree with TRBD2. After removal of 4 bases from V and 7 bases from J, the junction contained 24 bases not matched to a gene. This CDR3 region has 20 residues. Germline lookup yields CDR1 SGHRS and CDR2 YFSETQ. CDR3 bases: TGCGCCAGCAGCCGCGAAGGCAGGGTAGTTCGACTAGCGGGAGCAGGGGAGCAGTACTTC. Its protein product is CASSREGRVVRLAGAGEQYF.

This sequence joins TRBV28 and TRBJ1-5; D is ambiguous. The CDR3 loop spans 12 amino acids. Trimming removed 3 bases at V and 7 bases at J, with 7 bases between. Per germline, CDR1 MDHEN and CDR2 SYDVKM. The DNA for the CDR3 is TGTGCCAGCAGTTTTAGTCAGCAGCCCCAGCATTTT. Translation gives CASSFSQQPQHF.

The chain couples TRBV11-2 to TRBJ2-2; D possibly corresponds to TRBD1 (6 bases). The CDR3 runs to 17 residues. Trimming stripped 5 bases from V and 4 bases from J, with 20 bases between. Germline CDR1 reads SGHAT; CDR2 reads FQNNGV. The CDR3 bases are TGTGCCAGCAGCCGTAACTGGCAGGGGCTTAGCACCGGGGAGCTGTTTTTT. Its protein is CASSRNWQGLSTGELFF.

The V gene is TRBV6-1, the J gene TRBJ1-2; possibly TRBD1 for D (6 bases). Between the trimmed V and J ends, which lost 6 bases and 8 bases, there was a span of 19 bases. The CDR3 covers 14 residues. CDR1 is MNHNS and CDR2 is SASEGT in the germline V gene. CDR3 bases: TGTGCCAGCAGCCTACAGGGACGCGGGTTGGGCTACACCTTC. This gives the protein CASSLQGRGLGYTF.

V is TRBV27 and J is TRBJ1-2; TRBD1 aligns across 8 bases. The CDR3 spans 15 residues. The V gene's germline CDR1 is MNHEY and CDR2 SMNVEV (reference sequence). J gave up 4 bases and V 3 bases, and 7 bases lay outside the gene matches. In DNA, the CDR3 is TGTGCCAGCAGTTTTAAGCAGGGGGCCCCCTATGGCTACACCTTC. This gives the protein CASSFKQGAPYGYTF.

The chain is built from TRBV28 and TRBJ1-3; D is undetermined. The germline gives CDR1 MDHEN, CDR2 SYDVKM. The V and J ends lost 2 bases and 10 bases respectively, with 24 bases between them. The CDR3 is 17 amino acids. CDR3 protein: CASSLTGPLGLSRTIYF. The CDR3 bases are TGTGCCAGCAGTTTAACCGGTCCTCTAGGTCTTTCACGGACCATATATTTT.

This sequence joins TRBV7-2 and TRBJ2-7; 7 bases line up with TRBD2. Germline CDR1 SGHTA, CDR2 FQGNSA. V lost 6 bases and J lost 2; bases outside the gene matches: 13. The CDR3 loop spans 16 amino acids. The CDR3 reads CASRSLWGLPTYEQYF. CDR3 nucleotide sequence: TGTGCCAGCAGGTCGCTTTGGGGACTACCTACCTACGAGCAGTACTTC. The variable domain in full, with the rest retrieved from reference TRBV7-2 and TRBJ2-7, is GAGVSQSPSNKVTEKGKDVELRCDPISGHTALYWYRQSLGQGLEFLIYFQGNSAPDKSGLPSDRFSAERTGGSVSTLTIQRTQQEDSAVYLCASRSLWGLPTYEQYFGPGTRLTVT.

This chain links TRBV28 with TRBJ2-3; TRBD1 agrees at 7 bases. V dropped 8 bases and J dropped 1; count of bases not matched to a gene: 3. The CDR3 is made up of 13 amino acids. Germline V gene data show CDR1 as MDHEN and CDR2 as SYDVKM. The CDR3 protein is CASRDSRTDTQYF. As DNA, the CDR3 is TGTGCCAGCCGGGACAGCCGCACAGATACGCAGTATTTT. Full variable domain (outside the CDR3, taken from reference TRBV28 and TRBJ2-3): DVKVTQSSRYLVKRTGEKVFLECVQDMDHENMFWYRQDPGLGLRLIYFSYDVKMKEKGDIPEGYSVSREKKERFSLILESASTNQTSMYLCASRDSRTDTQYFGPGTRLTVL.

The CDR3 nucleotides read TGTGCCAGCTCACCACGGGCCTCCGGACAAGAAAAACTGTTTTTT. Translating it yields CASSPRASGQEKLFF. This chain connects TRBV18 to TRBJ1-4; D perhaps matches TRBD1 (5 bases). The CDR3 is 15 residues long. Between the trimmed V and J ends, which lost 1 base and 8 bases, there was a span of 14 bases. Germline-derived CDR1 and CDR2 are KGHSH and LQKENI. The variable domain in full, completed from reference TRBV18 and TRBJ1-4, reads NAGVMQNPRHLVRRRGQEARLRCSPMKGHSHVYWYRQLPEEGLKFMVYLQKENIIDESGMPKERFSAEFPKEGPSILRIQQVVRGDSAAYFCASSPRASGQEKLFFGSGTQLSVL.

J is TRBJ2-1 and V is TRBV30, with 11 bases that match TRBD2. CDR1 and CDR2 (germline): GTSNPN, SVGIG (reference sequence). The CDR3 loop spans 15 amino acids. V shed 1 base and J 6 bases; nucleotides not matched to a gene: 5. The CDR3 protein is CAWSGTSGSANEQFF. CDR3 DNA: TGTGCCTGGAGTGGAACTAGCGGGAGCGCCAATGAGCAGTTCTTC.